This T cell receptor beta chain was identified in a study of T cells in tuberculosis (dated by TCRdb to 2017 to 2018). Broadly, across the study: To characterize T cells specific for the mycobacterial lipid antigen glucose monomycolate (GMM), the study used CD1B tetramers together with high-throughput TCR immunosequencing. Points the paper makes about the study in general: T cells that bind the CD1B-GMM tetramer with low affinity may not have been captured by the stringent sort gate.

The CDR3, from cysteine to phenylalanine, totals 15 residues. Left in the record is the CDR3 DNA by itself, 45 bases read in frame from the first base. In the germline V gene (reference sequence), CDR1 corresponds to LNHDA and CDR2 to SQIVND. V trim: 7 bases; J trim: 3 bases; unmatched bases: 6. This clone was picked up a small number of times. No base-level quality is on record; no much larger clone is a single base apart. TCR-alpha and TCR-beta chains were sequenced unpaired, so chain pairing information was not available. The immunoSEQ multiplex PCR assay was used to generate TCR libraries, with TCR-beta and/or TCR-alpha/delta assays applied to each sample. Amplified TCR libraries were sequenced on the Illumina high-throughput platform. The paper's processing steps were these. Clustering and dimensionality reduction were performed using pairwise TCRdist distances among GMM-specific receptors from ex vivo sorted or in vitro expanded T cells. Sequence motifs defined by gene usage and CDR3 content were checked for enrichment by comparing tetramer-positive and tetramer-negative populations. TCRdb took this table from immuneACCESS and kept in-frame rearrangements with V and J called. Such tables lack part of the clones; where checked against another copy, unresolved V genes explain under half of the gap, and the rest is unexplained. V, J and clone size are taken as reported in that table, and D and trimming were inferred from the DNA itself. This sample has about 59,000 clones in its table, and approximately 80% of those were observed once. The ten biggest clones cover around 13% of the sample.

PBMC were thawed, rested overnight, stained with GMM-loaded CD1B tetramer, a Live/Dead dye and anti-CD3, and then sorted on a FACS Aria II. The CD1B tetramers were loaded with C32 glucose monomycolate that had been purified from Rhodococcus equi. PBMC used for tetramer sorting had been depleted of CD14-expressing monocytes for a separate study before cryopreservation. From each donor, approximately 100,000 tetramer-negative cells were sorted and analyzed together with the tetramer-positive cells. GMM-loaded CD1B tetramers were used to sort antigen-specific T cells from four healthy South African adults.

This clonotype originated in an adult woman with latent tuberculosis. The sequencing sample was made of CD1b-GMM tetramer-negative cells sorted from PBMCs. Reading the label with the study, this specimen's cell subset or site is: T cells not binding CD1B-GMM tetramer, sorted from same donor. Recombination connected TRBV19 to TRBJ1-3, with TRBD1 identical over 10 junction bases. Here the CDR3 is given as CASTDRGPSGNTIYF. The DNA sequence is given as TGTGCCAGTACCGACAGGGGGCCTAGTGGAAACACCATATATTTT.